Only a few counts were recorded for the clone carrying this T cell receptor (beta chain). These data are taken from a study of shared clonotypes between healthy human individuals. Profiling relied on immunoSEQ multiplex PCR, and the TCRdb table lists in-frame clones only, not all of them. The data show about 1 million clones, with more than 60% seen just once and approximately 1.5% held by the top ten. Trimming stripped 0 bases from V and 3 bases from J, with 10 bases between. The length of the CDR3 is 15 residues. Germline CDR1 is MGHDK and CDR2 is SYGVNS. Sequences were obtained from memory CD4+ T cells sorted from blood. Subset: CD45RA-negative fraction. The chain is built from TRBV25-1 and TRBJ2-3, with D possibly TRBD1 on 5 matching bases. This TCR was sampled from a man between 18 and 35 years old in good health. The chain's CDR3 is CASSEYPTGTDTQYF. Here the CDR3 DNA reads TGTGCCAGCAGTGAATATCCCACAGGAACAGATACGCAGTATTTT.